Described below is a single T cell receptor beta chain sequence and its context. CDR1 is MNHEY, CDR2 SVGAGI, per germline. The CDR3 runs to 15 residues. V was trimmed by 8 bases and J by 6 bases, leaving 17 bases between them. This record belongs to a study of blood T cell repertoires in COVID-19. At the level of the study: The origin of the acute and convalescent COVID-19 samples was the United States, Italy and Spain. The cDNA or gDNA used as material had been derived from T cells, B-cell-depleted T cells, or PBMCs.

Authors' analysis steps: Reference gene primers were amplified, and this amplification served to estimate nucleated cell counts. TCRdb keeps only in-frame clones here, not all; method: immunoSEQ multiplex PCR. V and J calls plus clone size are reproduced from that table; the DNA served to infer D and trimming. Of nearly 200,000 clones listed, 84% are singletons. Material for sequencing was peripheral blood. The TCR was taken from a woman between 70 and 85 years old with active or convalescent COVID-19. The chain joins TRBV6-5 to TRBJ1-6; possibly TRBD1 for D (6 bases). The CDR3 nucleotides are TGTGCCAGCCGTAACAACGCCAGGGGTAATTCACCCCTCCACTTT. Translating gives CASRNNARGNSPLHF.